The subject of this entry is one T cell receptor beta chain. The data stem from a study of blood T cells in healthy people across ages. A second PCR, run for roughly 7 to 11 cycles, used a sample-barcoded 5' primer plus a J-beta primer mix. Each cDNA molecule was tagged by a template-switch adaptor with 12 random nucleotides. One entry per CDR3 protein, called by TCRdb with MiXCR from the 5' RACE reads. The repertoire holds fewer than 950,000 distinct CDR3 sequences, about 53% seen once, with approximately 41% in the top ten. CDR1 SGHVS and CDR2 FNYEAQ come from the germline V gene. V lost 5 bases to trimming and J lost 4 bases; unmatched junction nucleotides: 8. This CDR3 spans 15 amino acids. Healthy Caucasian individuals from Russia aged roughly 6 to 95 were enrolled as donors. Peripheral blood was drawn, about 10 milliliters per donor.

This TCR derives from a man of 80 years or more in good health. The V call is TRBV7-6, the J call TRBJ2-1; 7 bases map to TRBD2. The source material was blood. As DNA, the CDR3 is TGTGCCAGCAGCCGACCCCCTAGCGGATACAATGAGCAGTTCTTC. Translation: CASSRPPSGYNEQFF.